This TCR beta chain came from a study of CD8 T cells in Susac syndrome. The V and J ends lost 0 bases and 4 bases, in that order; junction bases with no gene match: 1. CDR1 SGHDT and CDR2 YYEEEE come from the germline V gene. The CDR3 totals 14 residues. After extraction with the RNeasy kit, about 0.45 to 1 ug of the RNA was reverse transcribed using random hexamers. One entry per CDR3 protein results from TCRdb running MiXCR on the immunoSEQ multiplex PCR reads. The sample yields 100,000 to 150,000 distinct CDR3 sequences, around 96% seen once. Negative isolation was used for CD8+ and CD4+ T cells, and FACS enrichment was applied to TEMRA cells.

This sequence joins TRBV5-6 and TRBJ1-5, with 7 bases aligning to TRBD1. Sample: CD8+ T cells from PBMCs. This TCR was recovered from a human donor with Susac syndrome. CDR3 sequence (DNA): TGTGCCAGCAGCTTGGTGACAGGGAATCAGCCCCAGCATTTT. This translates into CASSLVTGNQPQHF.